Listed below are T cell receptor beta chains from one sample, sequenced in a study of early T cells in non-severe SARS-CoV-2 infection. TCRdb independently ran MiXCR on the 5' RACE reads; one entry per CDR3 protein. The sample yields around 80,000 distinct CDR3 sequences, over 9.5% seen once. The source material was whole blood, sampled at baseline. All receptors derive from an adult who was a healthcare worker with PCR-confirmed SARS-CoV-2 infection or an uninfected control (not recorded which). Each CDR3 is given with its conserved first and last residue. A D gene is named only where the DNA matches it firmly. Clone size appears in some rows only: once, few, many, or a class for an expanded clone.

clone_size j_call d_call v_call cdr3_nt cdr3_aa
- TRBJ2-7 - TRBV30 TGTGCCTGGAGTTTGACTAGTATCTACGAGCAGTACTTC CAWSLTSIYEQYF
few TRBJ2-1 - TRBV28 TGTGCCAGCAGTCGGGGGGCCTCCTACAATGAGCAGTTCTTC CASSRGASYNEQFF
few TRBJ2-6 TRBD1 TRBV15 TGTGCCACCAGCAGGGCACCTTCGCGACAGGGCGAAGTCCTCCCGTCCTCTGGGGCCAACGTCCTGACTTTC CATSRAPSRQGEVLPSSGANVLTF
few TRBJ2-1 TRBD2 TRBV9 TGTGCCAGCAGCCCCCGCGGGACTAGCGGGAGCAATGAGCAGTTCTTC CASSPRGTSGSNEQFF
many TRBJ2-1 - TRBV6-6 TGTGCCACCGTCGACGCGGGATACAATGAGCAGTTCTTC CATVDAGYNEQFF
- TRBJ1-2 - TRBV18 TGTGCCAGCTCACCAGGGCCCGAGTACTACTATGGCTACACCTTC CASSPGPEYYYGYTF
many TRBJ2-1 - TRBV20-1 TGCAGTGCCCTGGGAAGGAGACAGTACAATGAGCAGTTCTTC CSALGRRQYNEQFF
- TRBJ2-7 - TRBV6-2/TRBV6-3 TGTGCCAGCAGTTATGGAGCCCGACTATACTCCTACGAGCAGTACTTC CASSYGARLYSYEQYF
many TRBJ1-4 - TRBV29-1 TGCAGCGTGACCTACTCGGGCGAAAAACTGTTTTTT CSVTYSGEKLFF
few TRBJ2-2 - TRBV20-1 TGCAGTGCTAGAGATCGGGTAGCTTCTCTTAGGTCCGGGGAGCTGTTTTTT CSARDRVASLRSGELFF
- TRBJ2-3 - TRBV2 TGTGCCAGCAGTGAAGAGAGGGGCCGCACAGATACGCAGTATTTT CASSEERGRTDTQYF
- TRBJ2-1 TRBD2 TRBV7-9 TGTGCCAGCAGCTTCTCGACTAGCGGGAGGGCCAAGATTTACAATGAGCAGTTCTTC CASSFSTSGRAKIYNEQFF
few TRBJ2-2 - TRBV21-1 TGTGCCAGCAGCGGGGAGGCAGGGCAGTACACCGGGGAGCTGTTTTTT CASSGEAGQYTGELFF
few TRBJ1-6 - TRBV4-1 TGCGCCAGCAGCCAAGGGAAGGGACTTAATTCACCCCTCCACTTT CASSQGKGLNSPLHF
- TRBJ2-1 - TRBV7-3 TGTGCCAGCAGCCTAGGGCCCAACAATGAACAGTTCTTC CASSLGPNNEQFF
many TRBJ1-5 - TRBV6-1 TGTGCCGGAGCGGGGAATAGCAATCAGCCCCAGCATTTT CAGAGNSNQPQHF
- TRBJ2-1 - TRBV30 TGTGCCTGGAGTGTACTCAATGAGCAGTTCTTC CAWSVLNEQFF
few TRBJ2-1 TRBD1 TRBV7-2 TGTGCCAGCAGCCCTTCGGGACAGGGTTACAATGAGCAGTTCTTC CASSPSGQGYNEQFF
many TRBJ2-5 - TRBV29-1 TGCAGCGTCAGACTAGGACGGGAGACCCAGTACTTC CSVRLGRETQYF
- TRBJ2-3 - TRBV10-3 TGTGCCACCCTGGAAAACAGCGACCTCACAGATACGCAGTATTTT CATLENSDLTDTQYF
- TRBJ2-5 TRBD2 TRBV12-3/TRBV12-4 TGTGCCAGCAGGGGACTAGCGGGGGGGGTCCAAGAGACCCAGTACTTC CASRGLAGGVQETQYF
- TRBJ2-7 - TRBV20-1 TGCAGTGCTGAGAGTCGAAGGCTCGAGCAGTACTTC CSAESRRLEQYF
few TRBJ2-3 TRBD1 TRBV5-4 TGTGCCAGCACCTTAGCAGGGGGTCACACAGATACGCAGTATTTT CASTLAGGHTDTQYF
many TRBJ2-1 - TRBV24-1 TGTGCCACTCTCTCCGGGACGCCTCCTAATGAGCAGTTCTTC CATLSGTPPNEQFF
few TRBJ2-3 - TRBV12-3/TRBV12-4 TGTGCCAGCACCCCGGTGAGGGCAAACTCTAGCACAGATACGCAGTATTTT CASTPVRANSSTDTQYF
- TRBJ1-5 - TRBV18 TGTGCCAGCTCACCCCATAGCAATCAGCCCCAGCATTTT CASSPHSNQPQHF
once TRBJ2-2 - TRBV9 TGTGCCAGCAGCGAGGGAGCTGGGTTAATCGGGGAGCTGTTTTTT CASSEGAGLIGELFF
- TRBJ2-7 TRBD1 TRBV4-2 TGTGCCAGCAGCCTAGGGACAGGCCTCTACGAGCAGTACTTC CASSLGTGLYEQYF
- TRBJ2-3 - TRBV27 TGTGCCACGAGCATGGACAGTCATACGAGAGATACGCAGTATTTT CATSMDSHTRDTQYF
- TRBJ1-1 - TRBV5-1 TGCGCCAGCAAACAGGGTCTGAACACTGAAGCTTTCTTT CASKQGLNTEAFF
many TRBJ2-5 TRBD1 TRBV7-2 TGTGCCAGCAGCTTAGGTCAGGGGGCCAAGACCCAGTACTTC CASSLGQGAKTQYF
few TRBJ2-2 - TRBV4-1 TGCGCCAGCAGCCAAGCCAGAACAAACACCGGGGAGCTGTTTTTT CASSQARTNTGELFF
- TRBJ2-2 TRBD2 TRBV28 TGTGCCAGCGGACTAGCGGGGGCGAACACCGGGGAGCTGTTTTTT CASGLAGANTGELFF
few TRBJ1-1 TRBD1 TRBV3-1 TGTGCCAGCAGCCAAGAAATCCCGGACAGGCCCCACACTGAAGCTTTCTTT CASSQEIPDRPHTEAFF
few TRBJ2-5 TRBD1 TRBV29-1 TGCAGCGGTGACAGGGGAGACGTAGAGACCCAGTACTTC CSGDRGDVETQYF
few TRBJ2-2 TRBD2 TRBV7-3 TGTGCCAGCAGCTTTGCTAGCGGAGGAAACACCGGGGAGCTGTTTTTT CASSFASGGNTGELFF
few TRBJ2-3 TRBD1 TRBV6-4 TGTGCCAGCAGTGACGGGACAGGGGGCACAGATACGCAGTATTTT CASSDGTGGTDTQYF
few TRBJ2-5 - TRBV6-5 TGTGCCAGCAGGGAACCCGGGCAAGAGACCCAGTACTTC CASREPGQETQYF
few TRBJ2-5 - TRBV9 TGTGCCAGCAGCGTAGCTCTGGAGGACAGCCAAGAGACCCAGTACTTC CASSVALEDSQETQYF
many TRBJ2-5 TRBD2 TRBV2 TGTGCCAGCAGCCCGGGACTAGTCAAAGAGACCCAGTACTTC CASSPGLVKETQYF
many TRBJ2-1 TRBD2 TRBV12-3/TRBV12-4 TGTGCCAGCAGTGGGTTGGTACTAGCGATCAATGAGCAGTTCTTC CASSGLVLAINEQFF
few TRBJ2-7 - TRBV28 TGTGCCAGCAGTCGACAGGAACCCTACGAGCAGTACTTC CASSRQEPYEQYF
many TRBJ1-2 - TRBV28 TGTGCCAGCAGTTTGGCAGCATATGGCTACACCTTC CASSLAAYGYTF
- TRBJ1-1 TRBD1 TRBV7-8 TGTGCCAGCAGCCCCCGGACAGGGCTCAACACTGAAGCTTTCTTT CASSPRTGLNTEAFF
many TRBJ2-6 - TRBV19 TGTGCCAGTGCGTACTCTGGGGCCAACGTCCTGACTTTC CASAYSGANVLTF
many TRBJ2-1 TRBD2 TRBV2 TGTGCCAGCAGTGAATTGGCTAGCGGGCCCCTCAGGGACAATGAGCAGTTCTTC CASSELASGPLRDNEQFF
few TRBJ1-1 - TRBV5-1 TGCGCCAGCAGCTTGGAACAGGGTGAAGCTTTCTTT CASSLEQGEAFF
- TRBJ2-1 TRBD2 TRBV20-1 TGCAGTGCTTCGATAAGCGGGAGTACCAGGAATGAGCAGTTCTTC CSASISGSTRNEQFF
- TRBJ2-5 TRBD2 TRBV20-1 TGCAGTGCTGCGCCGGGACTAGCGGGAGGGGAGACCCAGTACTTC CSAAPGLAGGETQYF
few TRBJ2-4 - TRBV5-6 TGTGCCAGCAGCGATGGGAGTAGAAAAAACATTCAGTACTTC CASSDGSRKNIQYF
- TRBJ2-1 - TRBV28 TGTGCCAGCAGCTTAATAGGGGCGGCGTATGAGCAGTTCTTC CASSLIGAAYEQFF
- TRBJ2-7 TRBD2 TRBV20-1 TGCAGTGCTAGATCCCTAGCGGGAGATGGCTACGAGCAGTACTTC CSARSLAGDGYEQYF
- TRBJ1-4 - TRBV18 TGTGCCAGCTCACCCACCAGGGGAGATGAAAAACTGTTTTTT CASSPTRGDEKLFF
few TRBJ2-5 - TRBV12-3/TRBV12-4 TGTGCCAGCCGCGGAGTATGGGAGACCCAGTACTTC CASRGVWETQYF
few TRBJ2-5 - TRBV6-2/TRBV6-3 TGTGCCAGCAGTTACTCGAGTTGGCTCGTGGAGGGCCAAGAGACCCAGTACTTC CASSYSSWLVEGQETQYF
many TRBJ2-1 TRBD2 TRBV28 TGTGCCACCAAAAGGACTAGCGAGAATGAGCAGTTCTTC CATKRTSENEQFF
many TRBJ1-5 - TRBV3-1 TGTGCCAGCAGTCGGGACAATAGCAATCAGCCCCAGCATTTT CASSRDNSNQPQHF
- TRBJ2-7 TRBD1 TRBV5-4 TGTGCCAGCAGCTCTAGGACAGGGAAGCGCTACGAGCAGTACTTC CASSSRTGKRYEQYF
- TRBJ1-5 - TRBV12-3/TRBV12-4 TGTGCCAGCAGTCCCTCACGCGGGAATCAGCCCCAGCATTTT CASSPSRGNQPQHF